The clone carrying this TCR beta chain was seen a few times. The CDR3 spans 15 residues. Trimming at V came to 7 bases and at J to 7 bases, leaving 12 bases not matched to a gene. CDR1 and CDR2 from the germline V gene are LNHDA and SQIVND (reference sequence). The sample comes from a study of technical replicates of blood from a few donors. Method: immunoSEQ multiplex PCR; TCRdb's copy keeps in-frame clones and lacks some. The top ten hold roughly 6.8% of the sample, which has fewer than 12,000 clones, approximately 94% seen once. The receptor comes from a human donor in good health. This chain links TRBV19 with TRBJ1-5; 8 bases line up with TRBD1. What was sequenced was PBMCs. For the CDR3, the DNA is TGTGCCAGTAAAGCGCGAGACAGGGGAGGCCAGCCCCAGCATTTT. Its translation: CASKARDRGGQPQHF.